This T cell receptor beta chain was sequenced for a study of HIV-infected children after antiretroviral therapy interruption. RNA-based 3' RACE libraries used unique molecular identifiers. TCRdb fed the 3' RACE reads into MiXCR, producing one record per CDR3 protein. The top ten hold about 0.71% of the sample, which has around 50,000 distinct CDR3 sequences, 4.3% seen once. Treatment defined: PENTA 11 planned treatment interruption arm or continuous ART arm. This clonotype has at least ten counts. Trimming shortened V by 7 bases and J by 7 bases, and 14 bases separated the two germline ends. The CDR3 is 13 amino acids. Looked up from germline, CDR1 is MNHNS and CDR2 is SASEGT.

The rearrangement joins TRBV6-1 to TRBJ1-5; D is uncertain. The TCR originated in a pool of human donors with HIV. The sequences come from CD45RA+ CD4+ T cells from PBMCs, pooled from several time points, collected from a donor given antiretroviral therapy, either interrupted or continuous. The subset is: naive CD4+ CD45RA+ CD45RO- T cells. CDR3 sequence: CASTPGRRQPQHF. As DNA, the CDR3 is TGTGCCAGCACCCCCGGGAGGAGACAGCCCCAGCATTTT.